A selection of T cell receptor beta chains follows, all from one sample in a study of cytomegalovirus exposure and HLA in healthy donors. Sequenced by immunoSEQ multiplex PCR; TCRdb stores in-frame clones only, minus some. The sample holds roughly 92,000 clones, approximately 7.7% seen once. Sample: PBMCs. Receptor source: a man aged 45-65 years in good health and CMV-seronegative. Each CDR3 is given with its conserved first and last residue. A D gene is named only where the DNA matches it firmly. Clone size is stated in some rows and not others, as once, few, many or a class when expanded.

abundance: few; v_gene: TRBV5-1; j_gene: TRBJ2-5; d_gene: TRBD2; CDR3aa: CASSLTVAGGIETQYF; CDR3nt: TGCGCCAGCAGCTTGACCGTGGCGGGGGGGATAGAGACCCAGTACTTC
abundance: .; v_gene: TRBV19; j_gene: TRBJ2-7; d_gene: .; CDR3aa: CASSISRGNYEQYF; CDR3nt: TGTGCCAGTAGTATCTCCCGGGGGAACTACGAGCAGTACTTC
abundance: .; v_gene: TRBV7-2; j_gene: TRBJ1-2; d_gene: .; CDR3aa: CASAPPSGYGGYTF; CDR3nt: TGTGCCAGTGCCCCCCCCTCCGGGTATGGTGGCTACACCTTC
abundance: .; v_gene: TRBV9; j_gene: TRBJ1-1; d_gene: .; CDR3aa: CASSVAENTEAFF; CDR3nt: TGTGCCAGCAGCGTAGCAGAGAACACTGAAGCTTTCTTT
abundance: .; v_gene: TRBV6-1; j_gene: TRBJ2-7; d_gene: .; CDR3aa: CASSEAPRNEQYF; CDR3nt: TGTGCCAGCAGTGAAGCCCCTAGGAACGAGCAGTACTTC
abundance: few; v_gene: TRBV11-2; j_gene: TRBJ2-5; d_gene: TRBD2; CDR3aa: CASSLGHSGGQETQYF; CDR3nt: TGTGCCAGCAGCTTAGGGCATAGCGGGGGTCAAGAGACCCAGTACTTC
abundance: .; v_gene: TRBV2; j_gene: TRBJ1-2; d_gene: .; CDR3aa: CASAGGSPNYGYTF; CDR3nt: TGTGCCAGCGCCGGGGGTTCACCTAACTATGGCTACACCTTC
abundance: few; v_gene: TRBV28; j_gene: TRBJ2-5; d_gene: .; CDR3aa: CASIQGKFQETQYF; CDR3nt: TGTGCCAGCATCCAGGGGAAGTTCCAAGAGACCCAGTACTTC
abundance: few; v_gene: TRBV5-1; j_gene: TRBJ1-4; d_gene: TRBD1; CDR3aa: CASSRTGDELRQGEKLFF; CDR3nt: TGCGCCAGCAGCCGGACAGGCGACGAACTTCGACAGGGTGAAAAACTGTTTTTT
abundance: .; v_gene: TRBV6-1; j_gene: TRBJ2-7; d_gene: TRBD2; CDR3aa: CASVRAGGYEQYF; CDR3nt: TGTGCCAGCGTGCGAGCGGGGGGGTACGAGCAGTACTTC
abundance: few; v_gene: TRBV18; j_gene: TRBJ1-4; d_gene: .; CDR3aa: CASSGTQGTNEKLFF; CDR3nt: TGTGCCAGCTCAGGAACTCAGGGTACTAATGAAAAACTGTTTTTT
abundance: .; v_gene: TRBV18; j_gene: TRBJ1-2; d_gene: .; CDR3aa: CASSPQPTGNYGYTF; CDR3nt: TGTGCCAGCTCACCGCAGCCTACAGGGAACTATGGCTACACCTTC
abundance: .; v_gene: TRBV11-1; j_gene: TRBJ2-1; d_gene: TRBD2; CDR3aa: CASSRLAGTYNEQFF; CDR3nt: TGTGCCAGCTCCAGACTAGCGGGAACCTACAATGAGCAGTTCTTC
abundance: .; v_gene: TRBV5-1; j_gene: TRBJ2-1; d_gene: TRBD2; CDR3aa: CASSDPRLAGGGNEQFF; CDR3nt: TGCGCCAGCAGCGACCCCCGACTAGCGGGGGGGGGTAATGAGCAGTTCTTC
abundance: .; v_gene: TRBV5-4; j_gene: TRBJ2-5; d_gene: TRBD2; CDR3aa: CASSRTSGVEETQYF; CDR3nt: TGTGCCAGCAGTCGGACTAGCGGGGTTGAAGAGACCCAGTACTTC
abundance: once; v_gene: TRBV23-1; j_gene: TRBJ2-3; d_gene: .; CDR3aa: CASSQLLRTDTQYF; CDR3nt: TGCGCCAGCAGTCAATTATTGCGGACAGATACGCAGTATTTT
abundance: few; v_gene: TRBV15; j_gene: TRBJ2-5; d_gene: TRBD1; CDR3aa: CATSRTGGLETQYF; CDR3nt: TGTGCCACCAGCAGAACAGGGGGACTGGAGACCCAGTACTTC
abundance: .; v_gene: TRBV27; j_gene: TRBJ1-4; d_gene: TRBD1; CDR3aa: CASRAHRGINEKLFF; CDR3nt: TGTGCCAGCCGGGCCCACAGGGGGATTAATGAAAAACTGTTTTTT
abundance: many; v_gene: TRBV5-1; j_gene: TRBJ2-1; d_gene: TRBD2; CDR3aa: CASSFVGARGVYNEQFF; CDR3nt: TGCGCCAGCAGCTTTGTCGGCGCACGGGGGGTCTACAATGAGCAGTTCTTC
abundance: .; v_gene: TRBV5-6; j_gene: TRBJ2-7; d_gene: .; CDR3aa: CASSFWRSSYEQYF; CDR3nt: TGTGCCAGCAGCTTTTGGAGAAGCTCCTACGAGCAGTACTTC
abundance: few; v_gene: TRBV18; j_gene: TRBJ1-2; d_gene: .; CDR3aa: CASSPSGGETLWGYTF; CDR3nt: TGTGCCAGCTCACCTAGTGGCGGAGAAACACTATGGGGCTACACCTTC
abundance: .; v_gene: TRBV4-1; j_gene: TRBJ1-6; d_gene: .; CDR3aa: CASSHPRGHPHF; CDR3nt: TGCGCCAGCAGCCATCCTAGGGGACATCCCCACTTT
abundance: .; v_gene: TRBV5-4; j_gene: TRBJ1-2; d_gene: .; CDR3aa: CASSLEGFGNYGYTF; CDR3nt: TGTGCCAGCAGCTTGGAGGGGTTCGGTAACTATGGCTACACCTTC
abundance: few; v_gene: TRBV30; j_gene: TRBJ2-5; d_gene: TRBD1; CDR3aa: CAWGPPGQIQETQYF; CDR3nt: TGTGCCTGGGGGCCCCCGGGACAGATACAAGAGACCCAGTACTTC
abundance: .; v_gene: TRBV7-3; j_gene: TRBJ2-1; d_gene: .; CDR3aa: CASSGQLISSYNEQFF; CDR3nt: TGTGCCAGCAGCGGACAGCTTATAAGCTCCTACAATGAGCAGTTCTTC
abundance: few; v_gene: TRBV19; j_gene: TRBJ1-5; d_gene: TRBD1; CDR3aa: CASSHRTGDLQPQHF; CDR3nt: TGTGCCAGTAGCCATAGGACAGGGGATCTACAGCCCCAGCATTTT
abundance: .; v_gene: TRBV5-1; j_gene: TRBJ2-7; d_gene: .; CDR3aa: CASSLQGYYEQYF; CDR3nt: TGCGCCAGCAGCCTACAGGGTTACTACGAGCAGTACTTC
abundance: few; v_gene: TRBV9; j_gene: TRBJ2-5; d_gene: TRBD2; CDR3aa: CASSSGLAGGGSQYF; CDR3nt: TGTGCCAGCAGCTCCGGACTAGCGGGGGGTGGGTCCCAGTACTTC
abundance: few; v_gene: TRBV5-6; j_gene: TRBJ1-5; d_gene: TRBD1; CDR3aa: CASSLGGTVNQPQHF; CDR3nt: TGTGCCAGCAGCTTGGGCGGGACAGTGAATCAGCCCCAGCATTTT
abundance: few; v_gene: TRBV7-9; j_gene: TRBJ1-3; d_gene: .; CDR3aa: CASSRGESGNTIYF; CDR3nt: TGTGCCAGCAGCCGGGGGGAGTCAGGAAACACCATATATTTT
abundance: few; v_gene: TRBV5-1; j_gene: TRBJ2-3; d_gene: TRBD1; CDR3aa: CASSLKGAVDTQYF; CDR3nt: TGCGCCAGCAGCTTGAAGGGGGCGGTAGATACGCAGTATTTT
abundance: few; v_gene: TRBV27; j_gene: TRBJ1-1; d_gene: TRBD1; CDR3aa: CASSREDRGLWSTEAFF; CDR3nt: TGTGCCAGCAGCCGAGAGGACAGGGGGCTTTGGAGCACTGAAGCTTTCTTT
abundance: few; v_gene: TRBV7-8; j_gene: TRBJ2-5; d_gene: .; CDR3aa: CASSLRLQETQYF; CDR3nt: TGTGCCAGCAGCTTACGACTACAAGAGACCCAGTACTTC
abundance: .; v_gene: TRBV27; j_gene: TRBJ2-5; d_gene: TRBD2; CDR3aa: CASSFRRGGSLETQYF; CDR3nt: TGTGCCAGCAGTTTTAGGCGGGGGGGATCTTTGGAGACCCAGTACTTC
abundance: .; v_gene: TRBV5-1; j_gene: TRBJ1-1; d_gene: .; CDR3aa: CASSSGSGSTEAFF; CDR3nt: TGCGCCAGCAGTTCAGGCAGCGGGAGCACTGAAGCTTTCTTT
abundance: .; v_gene: TRBV6-1; j_gene: TRBJ2-7; d_gene: TRBD2; CDR3aa: CASSGLAGSSYEQYF; CDR3nt: TGTGCCAGCAGTGGATTAGCGGGGTCCTCCTACGAGCAGTACTTC
abundance: few; v_gene: TRBV7-9; j_gene: TRBJ2-1; d_gene: .; CDR3aa: CASSAAKNEQFF; CDR3nt: TGTGCCAGCAGCGCGGCTAAGAATGAGCAGTTCTTC
abundance: .; v_gene: TRBV28; j_gene: TRBJ2-1; d_gene: TRBD1; CDR3aa: CASSLGGQGLVGEQFF; CDR3nt: TGTGCCAGCAGTTTAGGGGGACAGGGTCTCGTCGGTGAGCAGTTCTTC
abundance: .; v_gene: TRBV4-2; j_gene: TRBJ2-5; d_gene: TRBD2; CDR3aa: CASSQAWGGGGETQYF; CDR3nt: TGTGCCAGCAGCCAAGCTTGGGGCGGGGGAGGAGAGACCCAGTACTTC
abundance: .; v_gene: TRBV28; j_gene: TRBJ2-1; d_gene: .; CDR3aa: CASSLSGRNNEQFF; CDR3nt: TGTGCCAGCAGTTTATCCGGGAGAAACAATGAGCAGTTCTTC
abundance: few; v_gene: TRBV29-1; j_gene: TRBJ2-7; d_gene: TRBD1; CDR3aa: CSVDLGQGSYEQYF; CDR3nt: TGCAGCGTCGATTTGGGACAGGGAAGCTACGAGCAGTACTTC
abundance: few; v_gene: TRBV28; j_gene: TRBJ1-5; d_gene: .; CDR3aa: CASSPGGKRPQHF; CDR3nt: TGTGCCAGCAGCCCCGGGGGAAAGCGGCCCCAGCATTTT
abundance: .; v_gene: TRBV6-6; j_gene: TRBJ2-2; d_gene: .; CDR3aa: CASSTYTGELFF; CDR3nt: TGTGCCAGCAGTACTTACACCGGGGAGCTGTTTTTT
abundance: .; v_gene: TRBV28; j_gene: TRBJ2-3; d_gene: TRBD2; CDR3aa: CASSGTSGSSLDSTDTQYF; CDR3nt: TGTGCCAGCAGTGGGACTAGCGGGAGTTCTTTAGATAGCACAGATACGCAGTATTTT
abundance: .; v_gene: TRBV6-1; j_gene: TRBJ2-3; d_gene: .; CDR3aa: CASREKGGAQGDTQYF; CDR3nt: TGTGCCAGCAGGGAAAAGGGGGGGGCCCAGGGAGATACGCAGTATTTT
abundance: .; v_gene: TRBV28; j_gene: TRBJ2-2; d_gene: TRBD2; CDR3aa: CASSDFGGRAVTGELFF; CDR3nt: TGTGCCAGCAGTGACTTCGGCGGGAGGGCCGTCACCGGGGAGCTGTTTTTT
abundance: .; v_gene: TRBV7-2; j_gene: TRBJ2-5; d_gene: .; CDR3aa: CASSFGLSGETQYF; CDR3nt: TGTGCCAGCAGCTTTGGGTTAAGCGGAGAGACCCAGTACTTC
abundance: .; v_gene: TRBV28; j_gene: TRBJ2-3; d_gene: TRBD2; CDR3aa: CASSFLAAGDTQYF; CDR3nt: TGTGCCAGCAGTTTCCTAGCGGCGGGAGATACGCAGTATTTT
abundance: .; v_gene: TRBV29-1; j_gene: TRBJ2-2; d_gene: .; CDR3aa: CSVGYRATGELFF; CDR3nt: TGCAGCGTTGGGTATCGAGCCACCGGGGAGCTGTTTTTT
abundance: .; v_gene: TRBV2; j_gene: TRBJ2-5; d_gene: .; CDR3aa: CASRTGGATEAQYF; CDR3nt: TGTGCCAGCAGGACTGGGGGGGCCACAGAGGCCCAGTACTTC
abundance: few; v_gene: TRBV28; j_gene: TRBJ1-2; d_gene: .; CDR3aa: CASTDLGAWDGYTF; CDR3nt: TGTGCCAGCACGGACCTAGGGGCGTGGGATGGCTACACCTTC
abundance: .; v_gene: TRBV14; j_gene: TRBJ2-7; d_gene: .; CDR3aa: CASSQDLQPTIYEQYF; CDR3nt: TGTGCCAGCAGCCAAGATCTACAACCTACTATCTACGAGCAGTACTTC
abundance: few; v_gene: TRBV27; j_gene: TRBJ2-2; d_gene: .; CDR3aa: CASSPYGNREGTGELFF; CDR3nt: TGTGCCAGCAGTCCCTACGGAAACAGGGAAGGCACCGGGGAGCTGTTTTTT
abundance: few; v_gene: TRBV4-2; j_gene: TRBJ2-3; d_gene: TRBD2; CDR3aa: CASSQAPLGGGAPDTQYF; CDR3nt: TGTGCCAGCAGCCAAGCACCTTTGGGCGGGGGGGCCCCAGATACGCAGTATTTT
abundance: .; v_gene: TRBV7-9; j_gene: TRBJ1-4; d_gene: TRBD1; CDR3aa: CASRTGDSNNEKLFF; CDR3nt: TGTGCCAGCAGGACAGGGGACAGCAATAATGAAAAACTGTTTTTT
abundance: .; v_gene: TRBV30; j_gene: TRBJ2-2; d_gene: TRBD2; CDR3aa: CAWRRGLAGTGELFF; CDR3nt: TGTGCCTGGAGGAGAGGACTAGCGGGCACCGGGGAGCTGTTTTTT
abundance: few; v_gene: TRBV5-6; j_gene: TRBJ2-3; d_gene: .; CDR3aa: CASSLGGDSTDTQYF; CDR3nt: TGTGCCAGCAGCTTAGGCGGGGATAGCACAGATACGCAGTATTTT
abundance: few; v_gene: TRBV18; j_gene: TRBJ1-1; d_gene: .; CDR3aa: CASSPLEGLRNTEAFF; CDR3nt: TGTGCCAGCTCACCCTTAGAAGGACTGAGGAACACTGAAGCTTTCTTT
abundance: once; v_gene: TRBV19; j_gene: TRBJ1-6; d_gene: .; CDR3aa: CASSMSGTNRNSPLHF; CDR3nt: TGTGCCAGTAGTATGTCGGGGACTAATAGGAATTCACCCCTCCACTTT